This T cell receptor (beta chain) was sequenced during a study of blood T cell repertoires in COVID-19. Germline CDR1 and CDR2: SGHDN and FVKESK. V lost 5 bases, J lost 3 bases, and 8 bases lay in between. The CDR3 runs to 12 residues. Repertoires were generated with immunoSEQ multiplex PCR, while TCRdb's copy carries only in-frame clones and drops some. This sample has approximately 53,000 clones, with around 86% found just once. The chain carries TRBV14 and TRBJ2-7; tentatively, D is TRBD2 (5 bases). Specimen: peripheral blood. This sequence originates from a woman of 80 years or more with COVID-19, enrolled during active disease. For the CDR3, the DNA is TGTGCCAGCAGCGGGAGCGGCTACGAGCAGTACTTC. Encoded protein: CASSGSGYEQYF.